This TCR beta chain emerged from a study of T cell responses to AZD1222 COVID-19 vaccine. Study as a whole: Pooled samples include second doses given at about 4 or 12 weeks. General observations from the study: Recipients of two AZD1222 doses showed rising Spike-specific TCR breadth and depth. Seropositive status at baseline applied to only a handful of AZD1222 recipients.

The CDR3 is 14 amino acids. Germline CDR1 reads PRHDT; CDR2 reads FYEKMQ (reference sequence). The V end lost 2 bases, the J end lost 4 bases, and 8 bases lay between the germline ends. Sequencing used immunoSEQ multiplex PCR; TCRdb keeps in-frame clones, though not all of them. Among some 180,000 clones listed, approximately 92% were seen once. As concerns this clone: Antigen unknown.

The TCR was taken from an adult in good health. The starting material was peripheral blood, obtained on day 0 of AZD1222 vaccination. V usage is TRBV13 and J usage is TRBJ1-4; no reliable D call. CDR3 sequence (DNA): TGTGCCAGCAGCTTAAGTCGGAATAATGAAAAACTGTTTTTT. It is translated as CASSLSRNNEKLFF.